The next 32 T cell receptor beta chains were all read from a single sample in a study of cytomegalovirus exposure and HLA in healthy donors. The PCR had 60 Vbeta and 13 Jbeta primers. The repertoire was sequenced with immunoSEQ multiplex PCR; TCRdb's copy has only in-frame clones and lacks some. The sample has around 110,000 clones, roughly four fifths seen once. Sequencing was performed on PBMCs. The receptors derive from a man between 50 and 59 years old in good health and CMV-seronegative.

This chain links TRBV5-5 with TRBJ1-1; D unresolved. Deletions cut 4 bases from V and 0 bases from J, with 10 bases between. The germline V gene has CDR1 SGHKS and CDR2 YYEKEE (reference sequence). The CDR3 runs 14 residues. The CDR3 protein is CASSTRGVNTEAFF. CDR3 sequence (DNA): TGTGCCAGCAGCACTCGAGGAGTGAACACTGAAGCTTTCTTT.

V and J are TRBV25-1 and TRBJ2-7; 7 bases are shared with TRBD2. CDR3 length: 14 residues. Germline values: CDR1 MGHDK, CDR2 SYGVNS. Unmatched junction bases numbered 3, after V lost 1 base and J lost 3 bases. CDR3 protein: CASSELGGIYEQYF. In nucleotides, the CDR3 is TGTGCCAGCAGTGAATTGGGGGGGATCTACGAGCAGTACTTC.

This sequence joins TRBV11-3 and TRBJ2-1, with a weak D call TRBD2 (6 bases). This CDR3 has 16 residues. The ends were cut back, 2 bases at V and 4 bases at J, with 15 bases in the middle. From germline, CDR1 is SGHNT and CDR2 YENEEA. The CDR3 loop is CASSLRPTRGYNEQFF. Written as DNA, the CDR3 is TGTGCCAGCAGCTTACGGCCCACACGGGGGTACAATGAGCAGTTCTTC.

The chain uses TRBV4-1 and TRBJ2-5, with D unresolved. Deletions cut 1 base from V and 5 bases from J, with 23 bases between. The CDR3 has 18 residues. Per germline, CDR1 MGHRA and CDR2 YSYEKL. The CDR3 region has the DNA TGCGCCAGCAGCCAAGGTACCTCTCAGGCGTTCTTTAAGGAGACCCAGTACTTC. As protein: CASSQGTSQAFFKETQYF.

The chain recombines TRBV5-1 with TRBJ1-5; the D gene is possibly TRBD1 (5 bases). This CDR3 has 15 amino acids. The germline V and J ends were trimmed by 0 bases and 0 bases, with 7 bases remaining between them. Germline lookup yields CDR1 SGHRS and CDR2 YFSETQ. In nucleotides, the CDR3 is TGCGCCAGCAGCTTGGGGGGGGTTAGCAATCAGCCCCAGCATTTT. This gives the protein CASSLGGVSNQPQHF.

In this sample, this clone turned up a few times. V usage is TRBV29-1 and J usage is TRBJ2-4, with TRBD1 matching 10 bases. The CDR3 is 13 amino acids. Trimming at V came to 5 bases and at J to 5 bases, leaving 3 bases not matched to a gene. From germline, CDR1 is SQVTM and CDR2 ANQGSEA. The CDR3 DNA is TGCAGCGTTTCCGGGACAGGGGAAAACATTCAGTACTTC. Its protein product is CSVSGTGENIQYF.

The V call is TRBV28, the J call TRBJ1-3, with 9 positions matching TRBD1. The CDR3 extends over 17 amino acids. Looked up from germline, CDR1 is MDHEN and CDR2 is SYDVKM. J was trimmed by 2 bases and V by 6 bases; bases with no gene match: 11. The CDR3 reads CASSHGQGTGTGNTIYF. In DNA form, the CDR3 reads TGTGCCAGCAGCCATGGACAGGGGACAGGTACTGGAAACACCATATATTTT. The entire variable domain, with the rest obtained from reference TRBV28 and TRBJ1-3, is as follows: DVKVTQSSRYLVKRTGEKVFLECVQDMDHENMFWYRQDPGLGLRLIYFSYDVKMKEKGDIPEGYSVSREKKERFSLILESASTNQTSMYLCASSHGQGTGTGNTIYFGEGSWLTVV.

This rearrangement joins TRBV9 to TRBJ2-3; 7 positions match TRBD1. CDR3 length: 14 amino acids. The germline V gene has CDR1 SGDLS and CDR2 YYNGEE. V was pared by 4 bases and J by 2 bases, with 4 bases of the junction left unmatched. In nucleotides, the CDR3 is TGTGCCAGCAGCCTCGGGACAGACACAGATACGCAGTATTTT. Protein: CASSLGTDTDTQYF.

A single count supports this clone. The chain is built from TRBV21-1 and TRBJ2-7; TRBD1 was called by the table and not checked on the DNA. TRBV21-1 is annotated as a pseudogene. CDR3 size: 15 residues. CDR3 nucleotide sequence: TGTGCCAGCACCGGGACAGGGGGATTGTTCTACGAGCAGTACGTC. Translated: CASTGTGGLFYEQYV.

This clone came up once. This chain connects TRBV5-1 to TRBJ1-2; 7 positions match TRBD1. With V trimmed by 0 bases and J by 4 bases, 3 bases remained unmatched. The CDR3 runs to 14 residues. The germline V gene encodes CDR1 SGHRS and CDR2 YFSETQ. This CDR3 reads CASSLGGGGYGYTF. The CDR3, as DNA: TGCGCCAGCAGCTTGGGAGGGGGCGGCTATGGCTACACCTTC.

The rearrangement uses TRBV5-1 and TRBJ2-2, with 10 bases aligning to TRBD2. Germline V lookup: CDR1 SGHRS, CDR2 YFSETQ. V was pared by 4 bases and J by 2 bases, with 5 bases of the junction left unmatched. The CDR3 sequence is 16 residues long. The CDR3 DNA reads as TGCGCCAGCAGCGTCCTAGCGGGGGAAAACACCGGGGAGCTGTTTTTT. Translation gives CASSVLAGENTGELFF.

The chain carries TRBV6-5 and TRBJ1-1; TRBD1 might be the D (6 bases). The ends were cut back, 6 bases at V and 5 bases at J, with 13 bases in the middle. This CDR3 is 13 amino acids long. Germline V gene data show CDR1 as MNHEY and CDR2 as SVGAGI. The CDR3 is CASRLTGDTEAFF. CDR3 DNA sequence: TGTGCCAGCAGGTTGACAGGCGATACTGAAGCTTTCTTT.

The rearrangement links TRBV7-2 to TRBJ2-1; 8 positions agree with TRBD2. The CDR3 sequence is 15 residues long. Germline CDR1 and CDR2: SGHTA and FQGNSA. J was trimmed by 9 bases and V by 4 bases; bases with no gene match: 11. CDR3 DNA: TGTGCCAGCAGCTCAGCGGGGGCTGCGGATGGTGAGCAGTTCTTC. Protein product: CASSSAGAADGEQFF.

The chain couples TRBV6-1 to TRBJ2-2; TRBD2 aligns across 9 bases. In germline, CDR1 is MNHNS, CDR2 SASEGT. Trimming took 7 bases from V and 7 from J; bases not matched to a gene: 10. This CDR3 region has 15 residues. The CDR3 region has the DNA TGTGCCAGCACCCCAGCGGGGGGTATCGTCGGGGAGCTGTTTTTT. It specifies CASTPAGGIVGELFF.

CDR3 residues: CASSLFGGTLTYEQYV. The CDR3 DNA follows: TGTGCCAGCAGCTTGTTCGGGGGGACTCTTACCTACGAGCAGTACGTC. The chain couples TRBV5-6 to TRBJ2-7, with 7 nucleotides matching TRBD2. This CDR3 region has 16 residues. The trim removed 1 base at V and 2 bases at J, leaving 9 bases unmatched. Germline CDR1 SGHDT, CDR2 YYEEEE.

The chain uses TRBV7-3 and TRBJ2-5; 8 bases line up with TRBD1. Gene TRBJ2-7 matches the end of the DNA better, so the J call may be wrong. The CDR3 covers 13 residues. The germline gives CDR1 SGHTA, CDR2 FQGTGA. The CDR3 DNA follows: TGTGCCAGCGGCCCAGGGGGCAAGGACGAGCAGTACTTC. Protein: CASGPGGKDEQYF.

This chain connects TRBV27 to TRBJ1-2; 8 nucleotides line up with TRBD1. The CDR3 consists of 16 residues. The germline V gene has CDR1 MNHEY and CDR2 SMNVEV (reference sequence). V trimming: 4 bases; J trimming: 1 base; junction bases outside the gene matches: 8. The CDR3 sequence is CASSSGQETFNYGYTF. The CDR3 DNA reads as TGTGCCAGCAGTTCGGGACAGGAAACTTTTAACTATGGCTACACCTTC.

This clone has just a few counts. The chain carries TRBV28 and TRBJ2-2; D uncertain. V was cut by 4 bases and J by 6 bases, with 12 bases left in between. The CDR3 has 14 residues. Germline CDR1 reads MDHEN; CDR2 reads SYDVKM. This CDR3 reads CASSYTSASGELFF. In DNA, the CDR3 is TGTGCCAGCAGTTACACGTCCGCCTCCGGGGAGCTGTTTTTT.

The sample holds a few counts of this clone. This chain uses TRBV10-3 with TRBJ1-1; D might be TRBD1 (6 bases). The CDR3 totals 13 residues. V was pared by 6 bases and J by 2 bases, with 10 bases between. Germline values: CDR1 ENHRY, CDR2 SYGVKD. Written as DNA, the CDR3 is TGTGCCATCAGGGACAGATTCAACACTGAAGCTTTCTTT. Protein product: CAIRDRFNTEAFF.

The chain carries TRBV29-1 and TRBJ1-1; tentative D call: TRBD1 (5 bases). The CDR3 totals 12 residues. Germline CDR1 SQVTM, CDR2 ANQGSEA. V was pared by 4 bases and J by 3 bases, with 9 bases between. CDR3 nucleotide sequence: TGCAGCGTTGGGGGCCGGGACACTGAAGCTTTCTTT. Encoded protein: CSVGGRDTEAFF.

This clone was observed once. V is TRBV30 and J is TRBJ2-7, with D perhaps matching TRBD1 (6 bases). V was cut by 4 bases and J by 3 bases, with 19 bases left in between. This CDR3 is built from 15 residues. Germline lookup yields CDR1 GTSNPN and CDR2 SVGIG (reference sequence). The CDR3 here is CAWTPFPRTVYEQYF. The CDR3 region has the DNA TGTGCCTGGACCCCCTTCCCCCGGACAGTCTACGAGCAGTACTTC.

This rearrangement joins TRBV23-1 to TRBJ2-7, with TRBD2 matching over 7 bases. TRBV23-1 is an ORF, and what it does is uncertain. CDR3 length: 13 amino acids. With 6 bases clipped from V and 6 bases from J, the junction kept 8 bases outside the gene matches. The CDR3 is CASRGGNNVEQYV. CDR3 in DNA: TGCGCCAGCAGGGGGGGGAACAATGTCGAGCAGTACGTC.

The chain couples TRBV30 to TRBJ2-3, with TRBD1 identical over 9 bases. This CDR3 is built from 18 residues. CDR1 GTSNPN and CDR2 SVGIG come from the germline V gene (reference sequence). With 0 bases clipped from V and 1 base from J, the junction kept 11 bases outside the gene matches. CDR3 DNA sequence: TGTGCCTGGAGTGTGTCTGGCGCCCACAGGGGGCGCACAGATACGCAGTATTTT. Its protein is CAWSVSGAHRGRTDTQYF.

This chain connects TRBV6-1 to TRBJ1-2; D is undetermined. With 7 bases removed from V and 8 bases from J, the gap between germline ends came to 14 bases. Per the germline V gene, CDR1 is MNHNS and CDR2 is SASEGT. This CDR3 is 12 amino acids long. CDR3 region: CASTNGYGGYTF. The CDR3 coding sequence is TGTGCCAGCACGAACGGGTATGGAGGCTACACCTTC.

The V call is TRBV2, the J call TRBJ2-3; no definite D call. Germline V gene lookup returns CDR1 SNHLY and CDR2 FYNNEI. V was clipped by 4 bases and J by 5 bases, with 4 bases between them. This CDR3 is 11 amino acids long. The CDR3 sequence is CASSVGDTQYF. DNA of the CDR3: TGTGCCAGCAGTGTCGGAGATACGCAGTATTTT.

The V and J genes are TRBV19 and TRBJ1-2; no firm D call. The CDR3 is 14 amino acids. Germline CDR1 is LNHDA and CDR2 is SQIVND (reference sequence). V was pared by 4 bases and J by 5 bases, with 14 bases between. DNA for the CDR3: TGTGCCAGTAGTACCGCGGGGATCCTATATGGCTACACCTTC. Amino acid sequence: CASSTAGILYGYTF.

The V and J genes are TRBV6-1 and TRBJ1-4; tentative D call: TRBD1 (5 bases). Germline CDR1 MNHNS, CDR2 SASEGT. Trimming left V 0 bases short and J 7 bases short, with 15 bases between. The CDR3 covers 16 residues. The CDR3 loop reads CASSEAAGTSSEKLFF. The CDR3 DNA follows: TGTGCCAGCAGTGAAGCGGCCGGGACTTCAAGTGAAAAACTGTTTTTT.

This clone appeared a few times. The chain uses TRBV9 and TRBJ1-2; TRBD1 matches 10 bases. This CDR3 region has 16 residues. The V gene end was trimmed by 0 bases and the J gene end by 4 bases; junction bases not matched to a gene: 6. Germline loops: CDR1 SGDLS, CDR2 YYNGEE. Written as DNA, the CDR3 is TGTGCCAGCAGCGTAGGGGGGACAGGGGTCCCCTATGGCTACACCTTC. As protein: CASSVGGTGVPYGYTF.

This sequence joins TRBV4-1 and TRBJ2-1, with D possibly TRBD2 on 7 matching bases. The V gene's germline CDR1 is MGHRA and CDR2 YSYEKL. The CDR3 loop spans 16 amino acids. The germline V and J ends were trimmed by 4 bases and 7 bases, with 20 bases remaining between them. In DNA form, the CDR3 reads TGCGCCAGCAGCCTAACCGGGGGGCGCACCTTGAATGAGCAGTTCTTC. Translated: CASSLTGGRTLNEQFF.

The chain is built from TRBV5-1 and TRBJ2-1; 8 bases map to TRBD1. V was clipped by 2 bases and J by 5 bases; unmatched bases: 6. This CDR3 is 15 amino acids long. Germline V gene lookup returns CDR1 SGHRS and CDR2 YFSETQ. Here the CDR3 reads CASSFRQGPNNEQFF. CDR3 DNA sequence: TGCGCCAGCAGCTTTAGACAGGGGCCCAACAATGAGCAGTTCTTC.

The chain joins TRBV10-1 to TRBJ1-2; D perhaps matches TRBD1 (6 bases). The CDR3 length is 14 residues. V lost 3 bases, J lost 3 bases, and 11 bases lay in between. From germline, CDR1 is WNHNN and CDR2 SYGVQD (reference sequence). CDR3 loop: CASSDQGRYYGYTF. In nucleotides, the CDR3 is TGCGCCAGCAGTGACCAGGGGCGCTACTATGGCTACACCTTC.

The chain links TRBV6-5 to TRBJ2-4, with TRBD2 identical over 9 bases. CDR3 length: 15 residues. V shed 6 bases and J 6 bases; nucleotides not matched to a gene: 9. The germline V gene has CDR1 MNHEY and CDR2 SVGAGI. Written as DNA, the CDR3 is TGTGCCAGCAGCCCCCCCCTAGCGGGGAGAAACATTCAGTACTTC. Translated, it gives CASSPPLAGRNIQYF.